This T cell receptor (beta chain) is drawn from a study of shared clonotypes between healthy human individuals. Study context: CD8 memory received one plate per donor, CD8 naive two, CD4 memory three and CD4 naive three. Broader study findings: What rarefaction showed was incomplete sorted-subset sequencing despite large depth.

The CDR3 spans 15 residues. Germline V lookup: CDR1 MNHNY, CDR2 SVGAGI (reference sequence). The V gene lost 6 bases and the J gene lost 2 bases, with 15 bases spanning the gap. Turning to this clone: Its antigen is still unknown.

As defined, naive CD8 cells were CD45RO-negative and positively selected for CCR7, with terminally differentiated effector memory CD45RA+ cells excluded. Using immunoSEQ multiplex PCR, the repertoire was profiled, and TCRdb retains in-frame clones only, with some absent. The sample has about 2.1 million clones, 80% to 95% seen once. The sequence was collected from a man aged 18 to 35 in good health. Some clones in this sample may be carry-over from other donors' samples. Sequenced sample: naive CD8+ T cells from PBMCs. J is TRBJ2-3 and V is TRBV6-6; D unclear. The CDR3 DNA follows: TGTGCCAGCAGCCTATATACCCCCAACACAGATACGCAGTATTTT. Translated, it gives CASSLYTPNTDTQYF.